The 19 T cell receptor beta chains in this list originate from one sample, sequenced in a study of T-cell reconstitution after alpha-beta-depleted transplantation in children. Researchers prepared the TCRbeta library using unique molecular identifiers, the study reports. TCRdb re-called the PCR reads with MiXCR, one entry per CDR3 protein. Of tens of thousands of distinct CDR3 sequences in the sample, 5.8% were seen once. This material consisted of PBMCs, mostly from graft donor cells, taken 60 days after TCRalphabeta/CD19-depleted stem cell transplant. These receptors all stem from a female patient aged 2-15 years who had a stem cell transplant for aplastic anemia, so the T cells may come from the graft donor.

This clonotype has only a few counts. This chain links TRBV28 with TRBJ2-2, with D unresolved. The CDR3 is 15 residues long. The V end was cut by 4 bases, the J end by 4 bases, with 13 bases between. Germline values: CDR1 MDHEN, CDR2 SYDVKM. CDR3 amino acids: CASSYSAGFTGELFF. The CDR3 DNA sequence: TGTGCCAGCAGTTATTCGGCAGGCTTCACCGGGGAGCTGTTTTTT.

J is TRBJ2-4 and V is TRBV21-1; the table's D call of TRBD2 was not tested on the DNA. TRBV21-1 is marked as a pseudogene. This CDR3 contains 13 residues. In nucleotides, the CDR3 is TGTGCCAGCAGCACCAAGCCCAAAAGGGCTCAGTACTTC. Translating gives CASSTKPKRAQYF.

This clonotype was recorded many times. The chain employs TRBV20-1 and TRBJ2-1; 12 bases are shared with TRBD2. This CDR3 comprises 16 residues. With 2 bases clipped from V and 0 bases from J, the junction kept 2 bases outside the gene matches. The germline V gene has CDR1 DFQATT and CDR2 SNEGSKA (reference sequence). CDR3 sequence reads: CSARKGLAGSYNEQFF. The CDR3 region has the DNA TGCAGTGCTAGAAAGGGACTAGCGGGCTCCTACAATGAGCAGTTCTTC.

Ten or more counts support this clonotype. This chain uses TRBV19 with TRBJ2-7, with a tentative D call TRBD1 (5 bases). The V gene's germline CDR1 is LNHDA and CDR2 SQIVND (reference sequence). The V end was cut by 5 bases, the J end by 0 bases, with 8 bases between. The CDR3 totals 13 residues. CDR3 sequence reads: CASSLQVSYEQYF. The CDR3 coding sequence is TGTGCCAGTAGTTTACAGGTCTCCTACGAGCAGTACTTC.

With regard to this clonotype: A much bigger clone sits one base away, suggesting this may be a read error. The chain links TRBV14 to TRBJ2-1, with a possible D match to TRBD2 (6 bases). Germline V gene sequence: CDR1 SGHDN, CDR2 FVKESK. V was shortened by 0 bases and J by 5 bases, with 17 bases between the two germline ends. The CDR3 consists of 17 residues. CDR3 bases: TGTGCCAGCAGCCAAGAGCAAGGACTAACGGGAAACAATGAGCAGTTCTTC. Protein sequence: CASSQEQGLTGNNEQFF.

This clonotype was detected ten times or more. This sequence joins TRBV12-3 or TRBV12-4 and TRBJ1-1, with 9 bases that match TRBD1. This CDR3 has 15 amino acids. With V trimmed by 2 bases and J by 5 bases, 6 bases remained unmatched. The CDR3 nucleotides are TGTGCCAGCAGTTTATTAGGACAGGGGAGGACTGAAGCTTTCTTT. It codes for CASSLLGQGRTEAFF.

By share, this clonotype ranks as medium-sized (0.01 to 0.1%). V is TRBV5-5 and J is TRBJ2-5; D may match TRBD1 or TRBD2 (6 bases each). Germline CDR1 reads SGHKS; CDR2 reads YYEKEE (reference sequence). The V and J ends lost 7 bases and 0 bases respectively, with 13 bases between them. This CDR3 comprises 14 residues. The CDR3 bases are TGTGCCAGCGCCGGGGGCGGCAACCAAGAGACCCAGTACTTC. It encodes CASAGGGNQETQYF.

This clonotype was observed at least ten times. The V and J genes are TRBV5-1 and TRBJ2-5; 7 bases are a match to TRBD2. After removal of 4 bases from V and 2 bases from J, the junction contained 8 bases not matched to a gene. Germline V gene lookup returns CDR1 SGHRS and CDR2 YFSETQ. This CDR3 region has 15 residues. CDR3 residues: CASSVGGTGQETQYF. The CDR3 DNA reads TGCGCCAGCAGCGTGGGAGGGACCGGACAAGAGACCCAGTACTTC.

The table lists this clonotype with many counts. The rearrangement uses TRBV20-1 and TRBJ2-3; perhaps TRBD1 as D (6 bases). The CDR3 has 13 residues. With 4 bases removed from V and 4 bases from J, the gap between germline ends came to 12 bases. Germline lookup yields CDR1 DFQATT and CDR2 SNEGSKA (reference sequence). The CDR3 here is CSAILQGADTQYF. CDR3 sequence (DNA): TGCAGTGCTATCCTACAGGGCGCAGATACGCAGTATTTT.

This clonotype was counted between two and nine times. This sequence joins TRBV7-9 and TRBJ2-7, with TRBD2 matching 10 bases. CDR3 size: 15 residues. The ends lost 4 bases at V and 1 base at J; junction bases unmatched: 4. CDR1 is SEHNR and CDR2 is FQNEAQ in the germline V gene (reference sequence). Written as DNA, the CDR3 is TGTGCCAGCAGCTCTAGCGGGAGCGGGTCCTACGAGCAGTACTTC. As protein: CASSSSGSGSYEQYF.

This clonotype was detected many times. The chain couples TRBV5-1 to TRBJ1-1, with TRBD1 as a possible D gene (6 bases). V dropped 5 bases and J dropped 4 bases, with 15 bases sitting between them. The CDR3 contains 14 residues. Germline CDR1 reads SGHRS; CDR2 reads YFSETQ. CDR3 sequence: CASSRTTGSTEAFF. CDR3 nucleotides: TGCGCCAGCAGTCGAACTACAGGGAGCACTGAAGCTTTCTTT. The variable domain in full, completed from reference TRBV5-1 and TRBJ1-1, reads KAGVTQTPRYLIKTRGQQVTLSCSPISGHRSVSWYQQTPGQGLQFLFEYFSETQRNKGNFPGRFSGRQFSNSRSEMNVSTLELGDSALYLCASSRTTGSTEAFFGQGTRLTVV.

For the CDR3, the DNA is TGTGCCAGCAGTACCTCAGGGGGCACTAATGAAAAACTGTTTTTT. Translation: CASSTSGGTNEKLFF. This chain uses TRBV28 with TRBJ1-4; 8 nucleotides line up with TRBD1. Germline trimming cut 5 bases from V and 2 bases from J; bases unmatched to any gene: 4. CDR3 length: 15 residues. Germline V CDR1 and CDR2: MDHEN, SYDVKM.

This clonotype was picked up many times. The rearrangement uses TRBV20-1 and TRBJ2-7, with unresolved D. Looked up from germline, CDR1 is DFQATT and CDR2 is SNEGSKA (reference sequence). The CDR3 totals 14 residues. The V end lost 5 bases, the J end lost 0 bases, and 14 bases lay between the germline ends. The CDR3: CSASPGFSSYEQYF. CDR3 in DNA: TGCAGTGCTTCACCTGGATTCAGCTCCTACGAGCAGTACTTC.

This clonotype was seen many times. The chain joins TRBV20-1 to TRBJ1-1, with TRBD1 matching 7 bases. Looked up from germline, CDR1 is DFQATT and CDR2 is SNEGSKA (reference sequence). The CDR3 loop spans 12 amino acids. V lost 5 bases to trimming and J lost 1 base; unmatched junction nucleotides: 1. CDR3 coding DNA: TGCAGTGCTGACAGGGAGAACACTGAAGCTTTCTTT. Amino acids: CSADRENTEAFF.

This clonotype was detected ten times or more. This CDR3 is CASSFRQGAKNIQYF. The DNA for the CDR3 is TGTGCCAGCAGTTTCAGACAGGGAGCCAAAAACATTCAGTACTTC. The rearrangement uses TRBV28 and TRBJ2-4; TRBD1 agrees at 7 bases. V gave up 3 bases and J gave up 0 bases; unmatched junction bases: 2. In germline, CDR1 is MDHEN, CDR2 SYDVKM. The CDR3 totals 15 residues.

The rearrangement uses TRBV19 and TRBJ1-1; D is unclear. Germline CDR1 and CDR2: LNHDA and SQIVND (reference sequence). CDR3 size: 14 residues. Between the trimmed V and J ends, which lost 3 bases and 3 bases, there was a span of 11 bases. CDR3 region: CASSINKGHTEAFF. DNA of the CDR3: TGTGCCAGTAGTATTAATAAGGGCCACACTGAAGCTTTCTTT.

Ten or more counts support this clonotype. The genes are TRBV7-9 and TRBJ1-2; D is possibly TRBD1 (6 bases). The CDR3 has 14 residues. Germline V gives CDR1 SEHNR, CDR2 FQNEAQ (reference sequence). V lost 0 bases, J lost 8 bases, and 13 bases lay in between. The CDR3 DNA is TGTGCCAGCAGCTTAGCGTCCTGGCAGGGGGGCTACACCTTC. It specifies CASSLASWQGGYTF.

This clonotype occurred many times. The gene calls are TRBV20-1 and TRBJ1-3; D is unresolved. Germline lookup yields CDR1 DFQATT and CDR2 SNEGSKA (reference sequence). The CDR3 is made up of 14 amino acids. V was clipped by 0 bases and J by 7 bases, with 13 bases between them. CDR3 sequence: CSAREGTSGNTIYF. The CDR3 DNA reads as TGCAGTGCTAGAGAAGGCACCTCCGGGAACACCATATATTTT.

This clonotype was observed many times. The chain employs TRBV20-1 and TRBJ1-6; the D is unclear. Germline CDR1 DFQATT, CDR2 SNEGSKA (reference sequence). Trimming left V 0 bases short and J 4 bases short, with 7 bases between. The CDR3 is 14 residues long. The CDR3 DNA sequence: TGCAGTGCTAGAGACGGGTGGTATAATTCACCCCTCCACTTT. Protein product: CSARDGWYNSPLHF.